The subject of this entry is one T cell receptor beta chain. In Seattle, patients joined the study during active infection and were tracked longitudinally. This entry is derived from a study of blood T cell repertoires in COVID-19. Background on the study: Specimens from acute and convalescent COVID-19 originated in the United States, Italy and Spain.

In the original workflow: Researchers report that nucleated cell counts were estimated from reference gene primer amplification. Data came from immunoSEQ multiplex PCR; TCRdb stores just in-frame clones and leaves some out. D and trimming were read from the DNA, whereas the V and J calls and clone size are those reported in that table. The sample carries fewer than 300,000 clones, 91% recorded once. This CDR3 has 16 residues. Trimming took off 3 bases at V and 0 bases at J, with 13 bases between the two ends. Germline loops: CDR1 SGHTS, CDR2 YDEGEE. The sequencing input was peripheral blood. The receptor's source is a woman aged 25 to 39 with COVID-19, enrolled during active disease. This chain connects TRBV5-8 to TRBJ2-1; tentatively, D is TRBD2 (5 bases). The CDR3 spells CASSSLTGSSYNEQFF. The CDR3 DNA sequence: TGTGCCAGCAGCTCTTTGACTGGGAGCTCCTACAATGAGCAGTTCTTC.